Below, 10 T cell receptor beta chains from the same sample are listed, as sequenced in a study of T cells in localized non-small cell lung cancer (TCRdb year 2020). The library was produced with the immunoSEQ multiplex PCR assay. This is the immuneACCESS table as TCRdb keeps it, with only in-frame sequences that have V and J called. A part of the clones is gone; compared with another copy, unresolved V genes explain less than half, and the rest is unexplained. The sample contains some 2,700 clones, around 30% of them found a single time. The ten largest make up 20% of the sample. Sequences were derived from normal lung tissue next to the tumor, sampled before any cancer treatment. The receptors were gathered from an older female donor with stage I squamous cell lung carcinoma.

V and J are TRBV28 and TRBJ1-1; 7 bases are a match to TRBD1. Unmatched junction bases numbered 4, after V lost 4 bases and J lost 5 bases. Per the germline V gene, CDR1 is MDHEN and CDR2 is SYDVKM. This CDR3 has 13 residues. CDR3 nucleotide sequence: TGTGCCAGCAGTTCAGGGGGGCAGACTGAAGCTTTCTTT. It encodes CASSSGGQTEAFF.

V and J are TRBV30 and TRBJ2-7; D gene uncertain. The CDR3 totals 14 residues. Germline assignment: CDR1 GTSNPN and CDR2 SVGIG (reference sequence). V was trimmed by 4 bases and J by 5 bases, leaving 18 bases between them. The CDR3 coding sequence is TGTGCCTGGACCTCAAGGGTCCCTCCTAACGAGCAGTACTTC. Its protein is CAWTSRVPPNEQYF.

This clone has just a few counts. This chain joins TRBV2 and TRBJ2-7; TRBD2 agrees at 9 bases. Germline trimming cut 6 bases from V and 1 base from J; bases unmatched to any gene: 4. Germline assignment: CDR1 SNHLY and CDR2 FYNNEI. This CDR3 is 14 amino acids long. CDR3 nucleotides: TGTGCCAGCAGGGGAGCGGGAGGTTCCTACGAGCAGTACTTC. Protein product: CASRGAGGSYEQYF. Full variable domain (rest looked up from reference TRBV2 and TRBJ2-7): EPEVTQTPSHQVTQMGQEVILRCVPISNHLYFYWYRQILGQKVEFLVSFYNNEISEKSEIFDDQFSVERPDGSNFTLKIRSTKLEDSAMYFCASRGAGGSYEQYFGPGTRLTVT.

V gene TRBV19 combines with J gene TRBJ1-1; 7 bases are a match to TRBD1. The germline V gene has CDR1 LNHDA and CDR2 SQIVND (reference sequence). Trimming cost V 5 bases and J 3 bases; bases outside gene matches: 3. The CDR3 consists of 13 residues. In DNA, the CDR3 is TGTGCCAGTAGTCCCCAGGGGGACACTGAAGCTTTCTTT. Translated, it gives CASSPQGDTEAFF.

This clone has only a few counts. The chain links TRBV10-2 to TRBJ1-2, with a weak D call TRBD1 (6 bases). Germline CDR1 reads WSHSY; CDR2 reads SAAADI. Trimming removed 3 bases from V and 0 bases from J, with 14 bases in between. CDR3 size: 16 residues. The CDR3 is CASSEQRQAPNYGYTF. The CDR3 coding sequence is TGCGCCAGCAGTGAACAAAGACAGGCCCCTAACTATGGCTACACCTTC.

The V call is TRBV4-1, the J call TRBJ2-2; D ambiguous. Germline V gene data show CDR1 as MGHRA and CDR2 as YSYEKL. Trimming took off 0 bases at V and 6 bases at J, with 5 bases between the two ends. The CDR3 runs 13 residues. The CDR3 reads CASSQDQSGELFF. Written as DNA, the CDR3 is TGCGCCAGCAGCCAAGACCAGTCCGGGGAGCTGTTTTTT.

A few counts support this clone. The V gene is TRBV18, the J gene TRBJ1-1; TRBD1 aligns across 8 bases. The germline CDR1 and CDR2 sequences are KGHSH and LQKENI. This CDR3 contains 15 residues. V dropped 3 bases and J dropped 2; count of bases not matched to a gene: 5. CDR3 nucleotides: TGTGCCAGCTCACCTACGGACAGGGCAAACACTGAAGCTTTCTTT. Residues: CASSPTDRANTEAFF.

The chain carries TRBV29-1 and TRBJ1-2; TRBD1 agrees at 7 bases. Germline lookup yields CDR1 SQVTM and CDR2 ANQGSEA. This CDR3 comprises 14 residues. V was pared by 3 bases and J by 2 bases, with 6 bases of the junction left unmatched. DNA for the CDR3: TGCAGCGTTGAGGAGGGACAGAGAAACTATGGCTACACCTTC. Its translation: CSVEEGQRNYGYTF.

A few counts support this clone. V gene TRBV9 combines with J gene TRBJ2-3; 7 bases fit TRBD2. V shed 1 base and J 0 bases; nucleotides not matched to a gene: 2. The CDR3 runs 15 residues. Germline-derived CDR1 and CDR2 are SGDLS and YYNGEE. CDR3 protein: CASSVRSGSTDTQYF. CDR3 nucleotides: TGTGCCAGCAGCGTACGTAGCGGGAGCACAGATACGCAGTATTTT.

This sequence joins TRBV30 and TRBJ2-7; D call uncertain. CDR3 size: 12 residues. V lost 3 bases and J lost 6, with 12 bases in between. Germline lookup yields CDR1 GTSNPN and CDR2 SVGIG (reference sequence). The CDR3 protein is CAWRGSGFEQYF. In DNA, the CDR3 is TGTGCCTGGAGGGGAAGTGGCTTCGAGCAGTACTTC.